This TCR beta chain is drawn from a study of T cell clonality in common variable immunodeficiency. Diagnosis required reduced IgG, IgA and/or IgM with specific antibody deficiency. Blood came from CVID subjects not ill and not taking immunomodulatory or immunosuppressive medication. Blood samples were heparinized, about 5 to 8 ml per donor. This clone has at least ten counts. The antigen is undetermined. The read is 3 residues too short to cover the CDR3 end, so that end is filled in from the germline J gene. Sequenced by immunoSEQ multiplex PCR; TCRdb stores in-frame clones only, minus some. Recorded here are fewer than 30,000 clones, none singletons. Regarding the study as a whole: Compared with controls, CVID subjects had fewer shared TCRbeta clones. In common variable immunodeficiency, TCR beta chains reportedly carried fewer deletions and N-nucleotide insertions.

The germline V gene encodes CDR1 KGHSH and CDR2 LQKENI. The CDR3 loop spans 15 amino acids. V gave up 2 bases and J gave up 2 bases, with 13 bases separating them. Sequenced sample: peripheral blood mononuclear cells. The clonotype comes from a human donor with common variable immunodeficiency. The chain joins TRBV18 to TRBJ2-7; TRBD1 is a possible D gene (6 bases). The CDR3 sequence: CASSPSDRPAYEQYF. Incomplete CDR3 DNA: TGTGCCAGCTCACCAAGCGACAGGCCAGCCTACGAG.